The rows below give T cell receptor beta chains drawn from one sample of a study of blood T cell repertoires in COVID-19. Profiling relied on immunoSEQ multiplex PCR, and the TCRdb table lists in-frame clones only, not all of them. The data show roughly 250,000 clones, approximately 89% seen once. Sequenced input: PBMCs or T cells enriched from blood (not recorded which). These receptor sequences come from a woman aged 35 to 49 with acute COVID-19. The CDR3 runs from the conserved cysteine through the conserved F or W. D genes are given only for firm matches. The size entry is marked missing in some rows and otherwise reads once, few, many or a size class.

clone size: few
D gene: TRBD2
J gene: TRBJ2-3
V gene: TRBV20-1
CDR3 DNA: TGCAGTGCTAGTAGTAATCTAGCGGGGACAGATACGCAGTATTTT
CDR3 protein: CSASSNLAGTDTQYF

clone size: -
D gene: -
J gene: TRBJ1-1
V gene: TRBV3-1/TRBV3-2
CDR3 DNA: TGTGCCAGCAGCCAAGGGGAGTACACTGAAGCTTTCTTT
CDR3 protein: CASSQGEYTEAFF

clone size: -
D gene: TRBD2
J gene: TRBJ2-7
V gene: TRBV28
CDR3 DNA: TGTGCCAGCAGTTTTTTTCCGGGAGGGTCCTACGAGCAGTACTTC
CDR3 protein: CASSFFPGGSYEQYF

clone size: -
D gene: TRBD2
J gene: TRBJ2-1
V gene: TRBV27
CDR3 DNA: TGTGCCAGCAGTTTATCGCTAGCGGGAGGGCCAGGTGAGCAGTTCTTC
CDR3 protein: CASSLSLAGGPGEQFF

clone size: -
D gene: TRBD1
J gene: TRBJ1-1
V gene: TRBV5-4
CDR3 DNA: TGTGCCAGCAGCTTGGGGGACAGGGGGTTTACTGAAGCTTTCTTT
CDR3 protein: CASSLGDRGFTEAFF

clone size: -
D gene: TRBD2
J gene: TRBJ2-1
V gene: TRBV19
CDR3 DNA: TGTGCCAGTAGTAAGACTAGCGGGAACTACAATGAGCAGTTCTTC
CDR3 protein: CASSKTSGNYNEQFF

clone size: once
D gene: TRBD2
J gene: TRBJ2-1
V gene: TRBV7-9
CDR3 DNA: TGTGCCAGCAGCTTTTTACGTGGCGGGAGCTCCTACAATGAGCAGTTCTTC
CDR3 protein: CASSFLRGGSSYNEQFF

clone size: -
D gene: TRBD2
J gene: TRBJ2-2
V gene: TRBV9
CDR3 DNA: TGTGCCAGCAGCCCCTATTCGGCTAGCGGGAAGCGAGGCGGGGAGCTGTTTTTT
CDR3 protein: CASSPYSASGKRGGELFF

clone size: few
D gene: -
J gene: TRBJ2-7
V gene: TRBV7-3
CDR3 DNA: TGTGCCAGCAGCATTGGAGGGGCTCGGGTCTACGAGCAGTACTTC
CDR3 protein: CASSIGGARVYEQYF

clone size: -
D gene: -
J gene: TRBJ2-1
V gene: TRBV15
CDR3 DNA: TGTGCCACCAGCAGAGATGGAGGGTTCACCTACAATGAGCAGTTCTTC
CDR3 protein: CATSRDGGFTYNEQFF

clone size: -
D gene: -
J gene: TRBJ2-7
V gene: TRBV10-3
CDR3 DNA: TGTGCCATCAGTGAGGGAGGTGGGGGTCAGGGGACCGCCGAGCAGTACTTC
CDR3 protein: CAISEGGGGQGTAEQYF